Listed here are 16 T cell receptor beta chains from one sample, sequenced in a study of blood T cell repertoires in COVID-19 (dated by TCRdb to 2018 to 2021). To prepare the library, the immunoSEQ multiplex PCR assay was applied. TCRdb's version of the immuneACCESS table is confined to in-frame rearrangements and falls short of the full clone set. An unresolved V gene accounts for under half of the shortfall where checked; the remainder is of unknown origin. The sample records fewer than 70,000 clones, over 75% of which are singletons. The ten largest clonotypes hold under 3% of the sample. Sequencing was carried out using peripheral blood. The receptors were sampled from an elderly man with acute or convalescent COVID-19.

The chain carries TRBV7-8 and TRBJ2-7; D is possibly TRBD2 (5 bases). There are 13 residues in the CDR3. Germline V gene sequence: CDR1 SGHVS, CDR2 FQNEAQ. V was pared by 8 bases and J by 0 bases, with 11 bases between. CDR3 in amino acids: CASGGRVSYEQYF. CDR3 coding DNA: TGTGCCAGCGGAGGACGCGTCTCCTACGAGCAGTACTTC.

The CDR3 sequence is CASSQDRGHEQYF. The CDR3 coding sequence is TGCGCCAGCAGCCAAGATCGGGGTCACGAGCAGTACTTC. The chain is built from TRBV4-3 and TRBJ2-7, with a tentative D call TRBD2 (5 bases). The V gene's germline CDR1 is LGHNA and CDR2 YSLEER. The CDR3 has 13 residues. Trimming shortened V by 0 bases and J by 5 bases, and 8 bases separated the two germline ends.

This rearrangement joins TRBV5-6 to TRBJ2-3; 7 bases map to TRBD1. V lost 3 bases to trimming and J lost 4 bases; unmatched junction nucleotides: 14. The CDR3 has 17 amino acids. Germline V CDR1 and CDR2: SGHDT, YYEEEE. DNA of the CDR3: TGTGCCAGCAGCTGGGGGCTGGAACAGGGGAATCCAGATACGCAGTATTTT. It yields the protein CASSWGLEQGNPDTQYF.

This clone was picked up one time. The chain recombines TRBV5-6 with TRBJ1-5; D not resolved. The CDR3 has 17 residues. V lost 4 bases and J 4 bases, leaving 21 bases between the germline ends. Germline values: CDR1 SGHDT, CDR2 YYEEEE. CDR3 sequence reads: CASSTNPLGRRNQPQHF. The CDR3 bases are TGTGCCAGCAGCACTAACCCTCTAGGCAGGAGGAATCAGCCCCAGCATTTT.

For this clone: The junction departs from germline at one end; a sequencing error may be responsible. This chain links TRBV30 with TRBJ1-6, with 7 bases matching TRBD1. Germline V lookup: CDR1 GTSNPN, CDR2 SVGIG (reference sequence). This CDR3 has 15 amino acids. The CDR3 coding sequence is TGTGCCTGGAGTCCCCGGGACAGCTATGATTCACCCCTCCACTTT. Protein sequence: CAWSPRDSYDSPLHF.

This chain uses TRBV30 with TRBJ2-2; D is possibly TRBD2 (5 bases). V lost 0 bases, J lost 6 bases, and 8 bases lay in between. CDR1 GTSNPN and CDR2 SVGIG come from the germline V gene (reference sequence). The length of the CDR3 is 13 residues. The CDR3 here is CAWSVLVAGELFF. CDR3 in DNA: TGTGCCTGGAGTGTACTAGTAGCCGGGGAGCTGTTTTTT.

This chain joins TRBV11-3 and TRBJ2-2; 10 nucleotides agree with TRBD1. Germline CDR1 SGHNT, CDR2 YENEEA. The CDR3 consists of 18 residues. After removal of 1 base from V and 3 bases from J, the junction contained 8 bases not matched to a gene. DNA of the CDR3: TGTGCCAGCAGCTTAGGGAGGGGACAGGGGTGGCACACCGGGGAGCTGTTTTTT. This sequence encodes CASSLGRGQGWHTGELFF.

The sample holds a few counts of this clone. The rearrangement uses TRBV25-1 and TRBJ2-7; 8 positions match TRBD2. Germline V CDR1 and CDR2: MGHDK, SYGVNS. Germline trimming cut 4 bases from V and 6 bases from J; bases unmatched to any gene: 5. This CDR3 spans 13 amino acids. CDR3 loop: CASSGLATGEQYF. For the CDR3, the DNA is TGTGCCAGCAGTGGACTAGCGACCGGCGAGCAGTACTTC.

The V gene is TRBV12-3 or TRBV12-4, the J gene TRBJ2-1, with a weak D call TRBD2 (6 bases). The CDR3 is made up of 13 amino acids. Trimming took 2 bases from V and 10 from J, leaving 12 bases between them. CDR3 sequence (DNA): TGTGCCAGCAGTTTAAGGTTAAGCGGGGAGCAGTTCTTC. Residues: CASSLRLSGEQFF.

The chain uses TRBV5-1 and TRBJ2-7; 11 positions agree with TRBD2. Germline trimming cut 4 bases from V and 2 bases from J; bases unmatched to any gene: 11. The germline CDR1 and CDR2 sequences are SGHRS and YFSETQ. The CDR3 runs 17 residues. CDR3 in DNA: TGCGCCAGCAGCCTTTCCGGGACTAGCGGTCACCCCTACGAGCAGTACTTC. Translation: CASSLSGTSGHPYEQYF.

This sequence joins TRBV6-2 or TRBV6-3 and TRBJ2-3, with TRBD2 matching 15 bases. There are 17 residues in the CDR3. V lost 2 bases to trimming and J lost 5 bases; unmatched junction nucleotides: 5. Germline V gives CDR1 MNHEY, CDR2 SVGEGT. CDR3 nucleotide sequence: TGTGCCAGCAGTTACGCGGGACTAGCGGGAGGTGGAGATACGCAGTATTTT. This encodes CASSYAGLAGGGDTQYF.

This chain uses TRBV10-3 with TRBJ1-2, with 12 bases that match TRBD1. The CDR3 has 17 amino acids. Losses at the gene ends were 2 bases for V and 6 bases for J; bases not matched to a gene: 10. Germline CDR1 reads ENHRY; CDR2 reads SYGVKD. DNA of the CDR3: TGTGCCATCAGTGAGCCCCCCCGGGACAGGGGGCCCGATGGCTACACCTTC. Its translation is CAISEPPRDRGPDGYTF.

The chain employs TRBV5-5 and TRBJ2-1; TRBD1 aligns across 10 bases. Germline CDR1 reads SGHKS; CDR2 reads YYEKEE (reference sequence). V trimming: 3 bases; J trimming: 4 bases; junction bases outside the gene matches: 13. The CDR3 loop spans 18 amino acids. Here the CDR3 DNA reads TGTGCCAGCAGCTCGTACCTTACCGGGACAGGGGCGTACAATGAGCAGTTCTTC. Amino acid sequence: CASSSYLTGTGAYNEQFF.

The V gene is TRBV7-2, the J gene TRBJ2-1, with D perhaps TRBD1 (5 bases). Looked up from germline, CDR1 is SGHTA and CDR2 is FQGNSA. The CDR3 covers 14 residues. Trimming removed 1 base at V and 10 bases at J, with 14 bases between. DNA for the CDR3: TGTGCCAGCAGCTTAGTCCCCTTGAACAGGGAGCAGTTCTTC. Translation gives CASSLVPLNREQFF.

The genes are TRBV27 and TRBJ2-2; D is perhaps TRBD2 (5 bases). In germline, CDR1 is MNHEY, CDR2 SMNVEV (reference sequence). The CDR3 covers 16 residues. V was clipped by 6 bases and J by 4 bases, with 18 bases between them. CDR3 in DNA: TGTGCCAGCAGCTCTGGTTATGGCGGACTCACCGGGGAGCTGTTTTTT. Its protein product is CASSSGYGGLTGELFF.

A note on this clone: The junction and the germline gene differ at one end; a read error may be behind it. The chain is built from TRBV30 and TRBJ2-7; 8 nucleotides line up with TRBD2. This CDR3 comprises 13 residues. Germline V gene lookup returns CDR1 GTSNPN and CDR2 SVGIG (reference sequence). CDR3 DNA: TGTGCCTGGAGAAATACCGTAGCGGGACCAGAGCGCTTC. Translated: CAWRNTVAGPERF.